This passage covers 14 T cell receptor beta chains from one sample sequenced in a study of cytomegalovirus exposure and HLA in healthy donors. It was with 60 Vbeta and 13 Jbeta primers that the PCR ran. Clones were sequenced by immunoSEQ multiplex PCR, and TCRdb holds only the in-frame ones, with some missing. There are around 160,000 clones in the sample; 80% to 90% occur only once, and about 10% lies in the top ten. The specimen was PBMCs. The receptor set was obtained from a man aged 18 to 29 in good health and CMV-seropositive.

Here the CDR3 DNA reads TGTGCCTGGAGTGTCGTTTTAGGGGTAGAGACCCAGTACTTC. Translated, it gives CAWSVVLGVETQYF. V and J are TRBV30 and TRBJ2-5; possible D gene TRBD1, 5 bases. This CDR3 has 14 residues. Germline-derived CDR1 and CDR2 are GTSNPN and SVGIG (reference sequence). V was pared by 0 bases and J by 4 bases, with 12 bases between.

V usage is TRBV4-2 and J usage is TRBJ2-5, with D possibly being TRBD2 (6 bases). This CDR3 is built from 13 residues. From germline, CDR1 is LGHNA and CDR2 YNFKEQ. Trimming left V 3 bases short and J 5 bases short, with 10 bases between. CDR3 protein: CASSQGLFETQYF. In DNA form, the CDR3 reads TGTGCCAGCAGCCAGGGACTTTTCGAGACCCAGTACTTC.

The V call is TRBV18, the J call TRBJ2-3; 9 nucleotides match TRBD2. J gave up 2 bases and V 0 bases, and 6 bases lay outside the gene matches. Germline V gene sequence: CDR1 KGHSH, CDR2 LQKENI. The CDR3 runs to 17 residues. The CDR3 loop is CASSPPTSGWNTDTQYF. In DNA, the CDR3 is TGTGCCAGCTCACCACCCACTAGCGGGTGGAACACAGATACGCAGTATTTT.

The chain links TRBV7-9 to TRBJ2-7, with 8 bases lining up with TRBD1. J gave up 1 base and V 4 bases, and 6 bases lay outside the gene matches. The CDR3 runs to 15 residues. Germline lookup yields CDR1 SEHNR and CDR2 FQNEAQ (reference sequence). This CDR3 is CASSWGRTGSYEQYF. The CDR3 bases are TGTGCCAGCAGCTGGGGAAGGACAGGGTCCTACGAGCAGTACTTC.

The chain couples TRBV5-6 to TRBJ1-3; TRBD1 aligns across 8 bases. The CDR3 has 14 residues. CDR1 and CDR2 (germline): SGHDT, YYEEEE. With V trimmed by 6 bases and J by 4 bases, 6 bases remained unmatched. DNA of the CDR3: TGTGCCAGCACCCAACGGACAGGGGGAAACACCATATATTTT. It specifies CASTQRTGGNTIYF. Combining the CDR3 with reference TRBV5-6 and TRBJ1-3 gives the whole variable domain DAGVTQSPTHLIKTRGQQVTLRCSPKSGHDTVSWYQQALGQGPQFIFQYYEEEERQRGNFPDRFSGHQFPNYSSELNVNALLLGDSALYLCASTQRTGGNTIYFGEGSWLTVV.

The chain couples TRBV28 to TRBJ1-5, with D possibly TRBD1 on 6 matching bases. V was pared by 2 bases and J by 7 bases, with 9 bases between. This CDR3 spans 13 amino acids. Germline V gives CDR1 MDHEN, CDR2 SYDVKM. The CDR3 region is CASSLGGEQPQHF. Here the CDR3 DNA reads TGTGCCAGCAGTTTAGGGGGCGAGCAGCCCCAGCATTTT.

This CDR3 is CASSLEGVPNYGYTF. Here the CDR3 DNA reads TGCGCCAGCAGCTTGGAGGGAGTTCCTAACTATGGCTACACCTTC. This chain uses TRBV5-1 with TRBJ1-2; D is unresolved. The CDR3 sequence is 15 residues long. The V gene lost 0 bases and the J gene lost 0 bases, with 9 bases spanning the gap. The germline V gene encodes CDR1 SGHRS and CDR2 YFSETQ.

The chain recombines TRBV7-8 with TRBJ2-5; 7 positions agree with TRBD2. V dropped 2 bases and J dropped 1; count of bases not matched to a gene: 4. Germline values: CDR1 SGHVS, CDR2 FQNEAQ. The length of the CDR3 is 15 residues. CDR3 bases: TGTGCCAGCAGCTTACTCGCGGGGGTCCAAGAGACCCAGTACTTC. Its protein is CASSLLAGVQETQYF.

The J gene is TRBJ1-2, the V gene TRBV29-1; perhaps TRBD1 as D (6 bases). V lost 0 bases, J lost 7 bases, and 18 bases lay in between. Germline values: CDR1 SQVTM, CDR2 ANQGSEA. The CDR3 is made up of 15 amino acids. CDR3 DNA: TGCAGCGTTGAAGATCGTTCAGGGGAAGGGGGTGGCTACACCTTC. Amino acids: CSVEDRSGEGGGYTF.

The CDR3 sequence is CASSLDGTGLPTQFF. DNA of the CDR3: TGCGCCAGCAGCTTGGACGGGACAGGGTTACCCACGCAGTTCTTC. V usage is TRBV5-1 and J usage is TRBJ2-1, with 9 bases fitting TRBD1. The trim removed 0 bases at V and 12 bases at J, leaving 10 bases unmatched. Germline CDR1 reads SGHRS; CDR2 reads YFSETQ. There are 15 residues in the CDR3.

The chain has TRBV5-1 and TRBJ2-1; 12 nucleotides line up with TRBD1. V was clipped by 4 bases and J by 7 bases; unmatched bases: 6. Per the germline V gene, CDR1 is SGHRS and CDR2 is YFSETQ. The CDR3 spans 15 residues. The DNA of the CDR3 is TGCGCCAGCAGCCCCGGGACAGGGGGCGAAAATGAGCAGTTCTTC. The encoded protein is CASSPGTGGENEQFF.

This chain connects TRBV27 to TRBJ1-2, with D perhaps matching TRBD1 (5 bases). The CDR3 consists of 15 residues. V was clipped by 2 bases and J by 4 bases, with 14 bases between them. Germline CDR1 and CDR2: MNHEY and SMNVEV (reference sequence). This CDR3 is CASSLRQGGFYGYTF. DNA for the CDR3: TGTGCCAGCAGTTTACGGCAGGGAGGATTCTATGGCTACACCTTC.

The J gene is TRBJ2-3, the V gene TRBV9, with D perhaps TRBD1 (6 bases). Trimming removed 4 bases at V and 0 bases at J, with 15 bases between. This CDR3 contains 16 residues. CDR1 and CDR2 from the germline V gene are SGDLS and YYNGEE. The CDR3 DNA sequence: TGTGCCAGCAGCTCTCGGACAGACTCTAGCACAGATACGCAGTATTTT. It is translated as CASSSRTDSSTDTQYF. The variable domain in full, completed from reference TRBV9 and TRBJ2-3, reads DSGVTQTPKHLITATGQRVTLRCSPRSGDLSVYWYQQSLDQGLQFLIQYYNGEERAKGNILERFSAQQFPDLHSELNLSSLELGDSALYFCASSSRTDSSTDTQYFGPGTRLTVL.

The chain joins TRBV6-1 to TRBJ2-1, with D unclear. V dropped 6 bases and J dropped 7 bases, with 13 bases sitting between them. Germline V gene sequence: CDR1 MNHNS, CDR2 SASEGT. The CDR3 is 13 amino acids. The CDR3 sequence is CASRGSWSNEQFF. The CDR3 nucleotides read TGTGCCAGCAGGGGCTCGTGGTCAAATGAGCAGTTCTTC.